This T cell receptor (delta chain) was identified during a study of gamma-delta chains in newborns, infants, children. Background on the study: Microbial exposure reportedly drives polyclonal innate γδ T cell expansion after birth.

CDR1 GEAIGNYY and CDR2 EKD come from the germline V gene. The length of the CDR3 is 20 residues. With respect to this clone: The junction differs from germline at one of its ends, possibly a read error. The sample carries other DNA sequences with the same CDR3.

TCRdb called clones anew from the reads with CATT. In the table there are several thousand delta-chain clones, 3% to 4% of which are singletons. The material sequenced was blood. The V call is TRDV2, the J call TRDJ3; weak D call: TRDD3 (5 bases). The sequence derives from a child who was a newborn, infant or young child, either healthy, febrile or measles-vaccinated (not recorded which). The CDR3 nucleotides read TGTGCTTGTGACACCGCAGGGGTGGGGCATTCCTCCTGGGACACCCGACAGATGTTTTTC. Protein: CACDTAGVGHSSWDTRQMFF.